The 32 T cell receptor beta chains below come from one sample, sequenced in a study of CD8+ T cells in alopecia areata. TCR sequencing used cDNA made by reverse transcription of extracted RNA. Data came from immunoSEQ multiplex PCR; TCRdb stores just in-frame clones and leaves some out. This sample has about 140,000 clones, with around three fifths found just once. Sequenced here: CD4+ T cells sorted from blood, sampled at week 0. Receptors were obtained from a human donor with alopecia areata.

V gene TRBV30 combines with J gene TRBJ2-3; possibly TRBD1 for D (6 bases). V lost 2 bases and J lost 5, with 17 bases in between. The CDR3 runs 15 residues. Germline assignment: CDR1 GTSNPN and CDR2 SVGIG (reference sequence). CDR3 coding DNA: TGTGCCTGGAGTACCCGATGGGGGCCTGGAGATACGCAGTATTTT. Its protein is CAWSTRWGPGDTQYF.

This chain links TRBV7-2 with TRBJ1-2; D may be TRBD1 (5 bases). The CDR3 is 16 amino acids. V dropped 3 bases and J dropped 8 bases, with 22 bases sitting between them. Per the germline V gene, CDR1 is SGHTA and CDR2 is FQGNSA. The CDR3 loop is CASSLGVGRARIGYTF. The CDR3 region has the DNA TGTGCCAGCAGCTTGGGGGTTGGCAGAGCTCGAATCGGCTACACCTTC.

This clone was seen only a few times. V gene TRBV29-1 combines with J gene TRBJ1-1; D is possibly TRBD1 (5 bases). V was cut by 2 bases and J by 1 base, with 8 bases left in between. The germline V gene encodes CDR1 SQVTM and CDR2 ANQGSEA. The CDR3 sequence is 13 residues long. CDR3 loop: CSVESQGNTEAFF. The CDR3 DNA reads TGCAGCGTTGAAAGCCAGGGGAACACTGAAGCTTTCTTT. The full variable domain, rest sourced from reference TRBV29-1 and TRBJ1-1, is SAVISQKPSRDICQRGTSLTIQCQVDSQVTMMFWYRQQPGQSLTLIATANQGSEATYESGFVIDKFPISRPNLTFSTLTVSNMSPEDSSIYLCSVESQGNTEAFFGQGTRLTVV.

The rearrangement uses TRBV29-1 and TRBJ2-1, with a possible D match to TRBD1 (6 bases). Trimming removed 1 base from V and 5 bases from J, with 15 bases in between. Germline V gene sequence: CDR1 SQVTM, CDR2 ANQGSEA. This CDR3 has 15 residues. The CDR3 bases are TGCAGCGTTGAAGGAGGGTCAGGGGTCCACAATGAGCAGTTCTTC. It is translated as CSVEGGSGVHNEQFF.

CDR3 in amino acids: CASSESSGTSTYNEQFF. The CDR3 bases are TGTGCCAGCAGCGAGAGCAGCGGGACTAGCACCTACAATGAGCAGTTCTTC. The J gene is TRBJ2-1, the V gene TRBV9; 9 nucleotides match TRBD2. The germline gives CDR1 SGDLS, CDR2 YYNGEE. The V segment lost 3 bases and the J segment 2 bases; nucleotides outside the gene matches: 9. The CDR3 spans 17 residues.

This clone was recorded a few times. The rearrangement links TRBV13 to TRBJ2-7; 9 bases are a match to TRBD2. Losses at the gene ends were 1 base for V and 1 base for J; bases not matched to a gene: 8. The CDR3 length is 17 residues. The V gene's germline CDR1 is PRHDT and CDR2 FYEKMQ (reference sequence). CDR3 nucleotides: TGTGCCAGCAGCTTAGTAGGCCAGCGGGGGGTTTCCTACGAGCAGTACTTC. The encoded protein is CASSLVGQRGVSYEQYF. The whole variable domain, filled in from reference TRBV13 and TRBJ2-7, reads AAGVIQSPRHLIKEKRETATLKCYPIPRHDTVYWYQQGPGQDPQFLISFYEKMQSDKGSIPDRFSAQQFSDYHSELNMSSLELGDSALYFCASSLVGQRGVSYEQYFGPGTRLTVT.

The genes are TRBV7-8 and TRBJ1-1; TRBD1 might be the D (5 bases). Germline CDR1 is SGHVS and CDR2 is FQNEAQ. Trimming took off 5 bases at V and 0 bases at J, with 10 bases between the two ends. The CDR3 sequence is 14 residues long. CDR3 in amino acids: CASSPRAMNTEAFF. CDR3 DNA: TGTGCCAGCAGCCCCAGGGCCATGAACACTGAAGCTTTCTTT.

This clone has only a few counts. This chain connects TRBV2 to TRBJ1-1; D gene unclear. Germline assignment: CDR1 SNHLY and CDR2 FYNNEI. The CDR3 is made up of 10 amino acids. V dropped 6 bases and J dropped 5 bases, with 4 bases sitting between them. The CDR3 bases are TGTGCCAGCAGACAGACTGAAGCTTTCTTT. It encodes CASRQTEAFF.

This sequence joins TRBV6-5 and TRBJ2-4; perhaps TRBD1 as D (6 bases). V lost 0 bases to trimming and J lost 6 bases, with 12 bases between them. The CDR3 is made up of 15 amino acids. Germline V gene sequence: CDR1 MNHEY, CDR2 SVGAGI. Here the CDR3 reads CASSYSSGVGNIQYF. CDR3 DNA sequence: TGTGCCAGCAGTTACTCGTCAGGGGTCGGAAACATTCAGTACTTC.

The V gene is TRBV29-1, the J gene TRBJ2-5, with unresolved D. Germline V gene sequence: CDR1 SQVTM, CDR2 ANQGSEA. V was trimmed by 4 bases and J by 5 bases, leaving 14 bases between them. The CDR3 sequence is 13 residues long. CDR3 residues: CSVGGFRTETQYF. CDR3 DNA sequence: TGCAGCGTTGGGGGATTTAGGACGGAGACCCAGTACTTC.

The CDR3 region is CSVGPGAGGYTF. The CDR3 bases are TGCAGCGTTGGTCCGGGCGCGGGAGGCTACACCTTC. The chain is built from TRBV29-1 and TRBJ1-2, with unresolved D. This CDR3 spans 12 amino acids. Deletions cut 4 bases from V and 8 bases from J, with 14 bases between. Germline CDR1 reads SQVTM; CDR2 reads ANQGSEA.

This CDR3 is CAFSPGGPSEQYF. The DNA of the CDR3 is TGTGCCTTCTCCCCCGGGGGACCCTCAGAGCAGTACTTC. The V and J genes are TRBV30 and TRBJ2-7; D perhaps matches TRBD2 (6 bases). The CDR3 extends over 13 amino acids. From germline, CDR1 is GTSNPN and CDR2 SVGIG (reference sequence). Trimming left V 7 bases short and J 7 bases short, with 20 bases between.

This clone was observed a handful of times. This sequence joins TRBV7-2 and TRBJ2-3; 8 bases agree with TRBD1. Per the germline V gene, CDR1 is SGHTA and CDR2 is FQGNSA. CDR3 length: 14 residues. The V and J ends lost 9 bases and 3 bases, in that order; junction bases with no gene match: 8. This chain's CDR3 is CASAQGVSTDTQYF. CDR3 in DNA: TGTGCCAGTGCACAGGGGGTTAGTACAGATACGCAGTATTTT.

This clone was observed once. The V and J genes are TRBV7-9 and TRBJ1-2; D remains ambiguous. Germline CDR1 SEHNR, CDR2 FQNEAQ (reference sequence). The CDR3 sequence is 12 residues long. V was pared by 5 bases and J by 4 bases, with 8 bases between. Written as DNA, the CDR3 is TGTGCCAGCAGCCCTGACACCTATGGCTACACCTTC. It is translated as CASSPDTYGYTF. The whole variable domain, remainder taken from reference TRBV7-9 and TRBJ1-2, is DTGVSQNPRHKITKRGQNVTFRCDPISEHNRLYWYRQTLGQGPEFLTYFQNEAQLEKSRLLSDRFSAERPKGSFSTLEIQRTEQGDSAMYLCASSPDTYGYTFGSGTRLTVV.

This chain links TRBV2 with TRBJ1-5; D not certain. V shed 1 base and J shed 4 bases, with 5 bases lying between them. Per the germline V gene, CDR1 is SNHLY and CDR2 is FYNNEI. This CDR3 is 13 amino acids long. CDR3 sequence reads: CASSEVRNQPQHF. CDR3 DNA: TGTGCCAGCAGTGAAGTAAGGAATCAGCCCCAGCATTTT.

Details on this clone: This sample includes further DNA sequences coding for the same CDR3. This chain links TRBV2 with TRBJ2-4; the D gene could be TRBD1 or TRBD2 (5 bases each). The CDR3 consists of 15 residues. Germline CDR1 reads SNHLY; CDR2 reads FYNNEI. V shed 0 bases and J shed 0 bases, with 6 bases lying between them. The CDR3 DNA follows: TGTGCCAGCAGTGAAGCGGGGGTAGCCAAAAACATTCAGTACTTC. It yields the protein CASSEAGVAKNIQYF.

This chain uses TRBV19 with TRBJ1-5; D may be TRBD1 (5 bases). Germline CDR1 and CDR2: LNHDA and SQIVND (reference sequence). The CDR3 runs 12 residues. Trimming cost V 7 bases and J 10 bases, with 14 bases left between them. The CDR3 reads CASTTGGLPQHF. Written as DNA, the CDR3 is TGTGCCAGTACCACGGGGGGACTCCCCCAGCATTTT.

A word on this clone: One junction end does not reproduce the germline sequence, and a read error may be involved. The rearrangement joins TRBV14 to TRBJ2-5; D is unclear. The CDR3 sequence is 13 residues long. CDR1 is SGHDN and CDR2 is FVKESK in the germline V gene. The CDR3 is CASSLKDHETQYF. The CDR3 DNA reads TGTGCCAGCAGCCTAAAAGACCACGAGACCCAGTACTTC.

This rearrangement joins TRBV5-4 to TRBJ2-1; possible D gene TRBD2, 6 bases. The V gene's germline CDR1 is SGHNT and CDR2 YYREEE (reference sequence). The ends were cut back, 3 bases at V and 0 bases at J, with 13 bases in the middle. CDR3 length equals 16 residues. The CDR3 is CASSSGGAGSYNEQFF. As DNA, the CDR3 is TGTGCCAGCAGCTCCGGTGGAGCGGGCTCCTACAATGAGCAGTTCTTC.

The chain recombines TRBV2 with TRBJ2-7; maybe TRBD1 (5 bases). CDR1 is SNHLY and CDR2 is FYNNEI in the germline V gene. CDR3 length: 12 amino acids. V gave up 4 bases and J gave up 9 bases, with 13 bases separating them. In DNA form, the CDR3 reads TGTGCCAGCAGTGGGACAAGGCTCTGGCAGTACTTC. Residues: CASSGTRLWQYF.

The chain couples TRBV7-2 to TRBJ1-2; D is unresolved. Trimming removed 5 bases from V and 4 bases from J, with 14 bases in between. CDR3 size: 14 residues. Germline loops: CDR1 SGHTA, CDR2 FQGNSA. Here the CDR3 reads CASSTEAQIYGYTF. The CDR3 DNA follows: TGTGCCAGCAGCACGGAGGCACAGATCTATGGCTACACCTTC. The full variable domain, in which reference TRBV7-2 and TRBJ1-2 provide the parts outside the CDR3, is GAGVSQSPSNKVTEKGKDVELRCDPISGHTALYWYRQSLGQGLEFLIYFQGNSAPDKSGLPSDRFSAERTGGSVSTLTIQRTQQEDSAVYLCASSTEAQIYGYTFGSGTRLTVV.

As DNA, the CDR3 is TGTGCCAGTCGAGCACAAGAGACCCAGTACTTC. Translation: CASRAQETQYF. The chain joins TRBV19 to TRBJ2-5; no clear D. The CDR3 length is 11 residues. Germline V gene sequence: CDR1 LNHDA, CDR2 SQIVND (reference sequence). V shed 8 bases and J shed 2 bases, with 6 bases lying between them. The full variable domain, rest sourced from reference TRBV19 and TRBJ2-5, is DGGITQSPKYLFRKEGQNVTLSCEQNLNHDAMYWYRQDPGQGLRLIYYSQIVNDFQKGDIAEGYSVSREKKESFPLTVTSAQKNPTAFYLCASRAQETQYFGPGTRLLVL.

V usage is TRBV6-5 and J usage is TRBJ2-7; 10 bases line up with TRBD1. Germline assignment: CDR1 MNHEY and CDR2 SVGAGI. The junction had 7 bases not matched to a gene; V was cut back by 6 bases and J by 5 bases. The CDR3 covers 14 residues. CDR3: CASRLDRGLNEQYF. In nucleotides, the CDR3 is TGTGCCAGCAGACTCGACAGGGGGCTGAACGAGCAGTACTTC.

The chain links TRBV2 to TRBJ2-3, with D perhaps assigned TRBD1 or TRBD2 (6 bases each). The CDR3 runs 15 residues. V lost 3 bases and J lost 4, with 14 bases in between. CDR1 is SNHLY, CDR2 FYNNEI, per germline. The CDR3 region has the DNA TGTGCCAGCAGTGAGGGGGGCCTACCCTCAGATACGCAGTATTTT. Encoded protein: CASSEGGLPSDTQYF.

V is TRBV5-4 and J is TRBJ1-2, with TRBD1 matching 8 bases. After removal of 4 bases from V and 4 bases from J, the junction contained 6 bases not matched to a gene. The CDR3 runs to 14 residues. Germline V lookup: CDR1 SGHNT, CDR2 YYREEE (reference sequence). The chain's CDR3 is CASSMDRALYGYTF. The CDR3, as DNA: TGTGCCAGCAGCATGGACAGGGCCCTCTATGGCTACACCTTC.

The chain links TRBV7-2 to TRBJ2-3; D call uncertain. The V end lost 5 bases, the J end lost 1 base, and 13 bases lay between the germline ends. The germline V gene has CDR1 SGHTA and CDR2 FQGNSA. The CDR3 extends over 15 amino acids. CDR3 sequence: CASSPRAGRTDTQYF. For the CDR3, the DNA is TGTGCCAGCAGCCCAAGGGCAGGCCGCACAGATACGCAGTATTTT.

The V gene is TRBV7-9, the J gene TRBJ1-2; TRBD1 matches 8 bases. Germline CDR1 and CDR2: SEHNR and FQNEAQ (reference sequence). Trimming removed 4 bases from V and 2 bases from J; junction bases left unmatched: 6. There are 15 residues in the CDR3. The CDR3 DNA follows: TGTGCCAGCAGCTCAACTCGACAGGGGAACTATGGCTACACCTTC. Encoded protein: CASSSTRQGNYGYTF.

The J gene is TRBJ2-1, the V gene TRBV6-1; TRBD2 aligns across 7 bases. With V trimmed by 5 bases and J by 6 bases, 1 base remained unmatched. Germline V gives CDR1 MNHNS, CDR2 SASEGT. This CDR3 has 12 residues. CDR3 sequence reads: CASSPGGNEQFF. The CDR3 DNA reads TGTGCCAGCAGTCCGGGGGGCAATGAGCAGTTCTTC.

The chain has TRBV4-1 and TRBJ2-3; D is ambiguous. From germline, CDR1 is MGHRA and CDR2 YSYEKL. CDR3 size: 17 residues. Trimming stripped 3 bases from V and 0 bases from J, with 16 bases between. CDR3 in amino acids: CASSQTPLTSSTDTQYF. The CDR3 DNA sequence: TGCGCCAGCAGCCAGACCCCTCTTACGAGTAGCACAGATACGCAGTATTTT.

V is TRBV29-1 and J is TRBJ2-1, with D possibly being TRBD1 (5 bases). V gave up 7 bases and J gave up 0 bases, with 16 bases separating them. Germline assignment: CDR1 SQVTM and CDR2 ANQGSEA. CDR3 length: 15 amino acids. The CDR3 loop reads CSAGLGGRSYNEQFF. In DNA, the CDR3 is TGCAGCGCAGGGCTGGGTGGGCGCTCCTACAATGAGCAGTTCTTC.

The chain is built from TRBV6-6 and TRBJ1-2; D not certain. Germline assignment: CDR1 MNHNY and CDR2 SVGAGI (reference sequence). The CDR3 has 14 residues. V was shortened by 3 bases and J by 6 bases, with 14 bases between the two germline ends. The CDR3 bases are TGTGCCAGCAGTTATTCCATACCTCCTAATGGCTACACCTTC. It is translated as CASSYSIPPNGYTF.

In its sample, this clone was seen once. J is TRBJ1-1 and V is TRBV6-5; maybe TRBD1 (5 bases). The germline V gene has CDR1 MNHEY and CDR2 SVGAGI. The V gene lost 6 bases and the J gene lost 11 bases, with 25 bases spanning the gap. This CDR3 has 15 residues. The CDR3 DNA follows: TGTGCCAGCAGGGGACCACGAGTCGCGCCCTCCGCGGCTTTCTTT. It translates to CASRGPRVAPSAAFF.